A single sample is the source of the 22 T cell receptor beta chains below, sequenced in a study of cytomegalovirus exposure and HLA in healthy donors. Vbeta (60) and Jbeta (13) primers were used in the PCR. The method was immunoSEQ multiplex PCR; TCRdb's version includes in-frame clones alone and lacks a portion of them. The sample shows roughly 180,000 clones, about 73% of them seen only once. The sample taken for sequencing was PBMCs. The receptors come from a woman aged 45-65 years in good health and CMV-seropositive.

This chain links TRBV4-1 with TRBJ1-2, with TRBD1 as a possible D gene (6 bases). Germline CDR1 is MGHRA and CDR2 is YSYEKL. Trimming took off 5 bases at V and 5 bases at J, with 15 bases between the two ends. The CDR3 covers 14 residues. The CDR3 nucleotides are TGCGCCAGCAGCTCCGAGACAGGACCATATGGCTACACCTTC. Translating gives CASSSETGPYGYTF.

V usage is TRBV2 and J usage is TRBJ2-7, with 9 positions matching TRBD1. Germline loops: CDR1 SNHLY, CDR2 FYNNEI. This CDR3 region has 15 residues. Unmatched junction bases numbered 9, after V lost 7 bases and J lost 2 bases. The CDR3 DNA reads TGTGCCAGCACCGGGGGACAGGGCGCTGCCTACGAGCAGTACTTC. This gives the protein CASTGGQGAAYEQYF.

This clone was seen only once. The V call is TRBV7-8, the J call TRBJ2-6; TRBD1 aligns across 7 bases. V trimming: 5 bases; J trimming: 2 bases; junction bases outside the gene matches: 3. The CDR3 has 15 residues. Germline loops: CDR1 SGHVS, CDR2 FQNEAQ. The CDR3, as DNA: TGTGCCAGCAGCCTTACAGGGGCTGGGGCCAACGTCCTGACTTTC. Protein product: CASSLTGAGANVLTF.

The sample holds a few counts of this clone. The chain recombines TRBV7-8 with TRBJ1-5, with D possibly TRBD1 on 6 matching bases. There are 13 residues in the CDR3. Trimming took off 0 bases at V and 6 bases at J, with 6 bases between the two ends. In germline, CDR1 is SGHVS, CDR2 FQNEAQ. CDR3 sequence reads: CASSLAGGQPQHF. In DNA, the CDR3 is TGTGCCAGCAGCTTAGCAGGGGGTCAGCCCCAGCATTTT.

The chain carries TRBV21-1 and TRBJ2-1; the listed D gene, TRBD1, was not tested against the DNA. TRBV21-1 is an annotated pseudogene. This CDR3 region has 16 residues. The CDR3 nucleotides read TGTGCCAGCAGCAAAGCGCTTTACCAGGGGGCCGGTGAGCAGTTCTTC. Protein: CASSKALYQGAGEQFF.

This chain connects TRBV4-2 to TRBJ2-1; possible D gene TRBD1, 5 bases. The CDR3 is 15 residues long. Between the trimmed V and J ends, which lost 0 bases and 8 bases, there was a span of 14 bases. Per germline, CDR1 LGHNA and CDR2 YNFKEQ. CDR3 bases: TGTGCCAGCAGCCAAGAAAGAGACAGTACCGATGAGCAGTTCTTC. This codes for CASSQERDSTDEQFF.

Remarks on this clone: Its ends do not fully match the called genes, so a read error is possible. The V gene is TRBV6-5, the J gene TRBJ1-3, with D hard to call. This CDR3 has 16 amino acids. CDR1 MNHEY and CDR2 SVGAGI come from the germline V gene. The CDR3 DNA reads TGTGCCAGCAGTTTGGGAGACGTAGTTTCTGGGAACACCATATATTTT. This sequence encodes CASSLGDVVSGNTIYF.

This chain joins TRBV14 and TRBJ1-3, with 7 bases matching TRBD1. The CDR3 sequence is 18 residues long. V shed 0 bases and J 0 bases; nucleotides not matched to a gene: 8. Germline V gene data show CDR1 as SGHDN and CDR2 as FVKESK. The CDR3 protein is CASSQEDRDSISGNTIYF. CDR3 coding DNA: TGTGCCAGCAGCCAAGAAGACAGGGACTCGATCTCTGGAAACACCATATATTTT.

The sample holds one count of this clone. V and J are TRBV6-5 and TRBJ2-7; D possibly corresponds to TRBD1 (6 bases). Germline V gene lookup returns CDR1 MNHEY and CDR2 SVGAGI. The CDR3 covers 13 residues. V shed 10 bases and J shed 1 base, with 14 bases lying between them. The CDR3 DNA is TGTGCCACCGGACGACAGGTTTCCTACGAGCAGTACTTC. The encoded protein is CATGRQVSYEQYF.

The chain's CDR3 is CSVLTESNQPQHF. The CDR3 DNA follows: TGCAGCGTGCTGACAGAGAGCAATCAGCCCCAGCATTTT. The chain carries TRBV29-1 and TRBJ1-5; a possible D gene is TRBD1 (5 bases). The CDR3 spans 13 residues. The V end lost 6 bases, the J end lost 1 base, and 10 bases lay between the germline ends. Germline V gene data show CDR1 as SQVTM and CDR2 as ANQGSEA.

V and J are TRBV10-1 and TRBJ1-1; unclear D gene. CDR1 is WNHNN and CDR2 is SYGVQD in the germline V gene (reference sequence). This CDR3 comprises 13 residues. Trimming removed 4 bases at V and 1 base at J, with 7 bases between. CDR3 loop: CASSVRRNTEAFF. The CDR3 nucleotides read TGCGCCAGCAGTGTGAGAAGGAACACTGAAGCTTTCTTT.

The CDR3 DNA reads as TGTGCCTGGAGTGTAAATACAGGGGGCAGAAGCTATGGCTACACCTTC. This translates into CAWSVNTGGRSYGYTF. This sequence joins TRBV30 and TRBJ1-2; 9 bases fit TRBD1. With V trimmed by 0 bases and J by 4 bases, 9 bases remained unmatched. CDR1 is GTSNPN and CDR2 is SVGIG in the germline V gene (reference sequence). The CDR3 has 16 amino acids. The full variable domain, with the rest looked up from reference TRBV30 and TRBJ1-2, is SQTIHQWPATLVQPVGSPLSLECTVEGTSNPNLYWYRQAAGRGLQLLFYSVGIGQISSEVPQNLSASRPQDRQFILSSKKLLLSDSGFYLCAWSVNTGGRSYGYTFGSGTRLTVV.

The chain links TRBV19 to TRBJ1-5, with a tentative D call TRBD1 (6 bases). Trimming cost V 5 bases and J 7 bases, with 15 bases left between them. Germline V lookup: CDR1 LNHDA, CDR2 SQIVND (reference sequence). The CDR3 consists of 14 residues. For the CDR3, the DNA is TGTGCCAGTAGTGGAGCGGGGGCGGGGCAGCCCCAGCATTTT. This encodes CASSGAGAGQPQHF.

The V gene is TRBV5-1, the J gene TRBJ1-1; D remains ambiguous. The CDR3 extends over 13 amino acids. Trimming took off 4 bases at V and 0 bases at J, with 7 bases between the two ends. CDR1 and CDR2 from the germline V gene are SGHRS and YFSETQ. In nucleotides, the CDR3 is TGCGCCAGCAGCACGGGTCTGAACACTGAAGCTTTCTTT. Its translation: CASSTGLNTEAFF.

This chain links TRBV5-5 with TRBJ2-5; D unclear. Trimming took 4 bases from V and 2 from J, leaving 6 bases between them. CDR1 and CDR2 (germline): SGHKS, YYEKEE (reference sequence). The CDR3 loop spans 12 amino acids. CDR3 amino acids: CASSTYQETQYF. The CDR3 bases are TGTGCCAGCAGCACCTATCAAGAGACCCAGTACTTC. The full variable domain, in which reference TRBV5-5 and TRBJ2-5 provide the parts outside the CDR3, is DAGVTQSPTHLIKTRGQQVTLRCSPISGHKSVSWYQQVLGQGPQFIFQYYEKEERGRGNFPDRFSARQFPNYSSELNVNALLLGDSALYLCASSTYQETQYFGPGTRLLVL.

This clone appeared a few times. DNA of the CDR3: TGTGCCAGCAGCTTATCCGGGGGGGTCGGTTCACCCCTCCACTTT. Amino acid sequence: CASSLSGGVGSPLHF. This chain connects TRBV7-6 to TRBJ1-6; weak D call: TRBD1 (5 bases). Germline CDR1 and CDR2: SGHVS and FNYEAQ. V dropped 2 bases and J dropped 9 bases, with 14 bases sitting between them. CDR3 length equals 15 residues.

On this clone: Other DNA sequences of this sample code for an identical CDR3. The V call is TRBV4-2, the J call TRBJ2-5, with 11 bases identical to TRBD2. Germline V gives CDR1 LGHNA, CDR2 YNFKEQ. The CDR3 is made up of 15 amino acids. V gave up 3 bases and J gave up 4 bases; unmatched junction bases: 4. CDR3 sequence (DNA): TGTGCCAGCAGCCAGCTAGCGGGGGGAGGAGAGACCCAGTACTTC. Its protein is CASSQLAGGGETQYF.

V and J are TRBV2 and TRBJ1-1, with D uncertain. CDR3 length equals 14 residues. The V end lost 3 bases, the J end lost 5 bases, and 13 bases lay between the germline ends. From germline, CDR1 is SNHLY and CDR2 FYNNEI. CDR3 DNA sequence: TGTGCCAGCAGTGATTTGAGAGGTAATACTGAAGCTTTCTTT. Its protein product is CASSDLRGNTEAFF.

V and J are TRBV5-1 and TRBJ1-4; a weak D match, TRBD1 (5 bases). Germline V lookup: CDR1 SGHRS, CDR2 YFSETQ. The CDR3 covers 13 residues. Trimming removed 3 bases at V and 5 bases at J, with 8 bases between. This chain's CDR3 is CASSSGGNEKLFF. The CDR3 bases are TGCGCCAGCAGCTCCGGGGGGAATGAAAAACTGTTTTTT.

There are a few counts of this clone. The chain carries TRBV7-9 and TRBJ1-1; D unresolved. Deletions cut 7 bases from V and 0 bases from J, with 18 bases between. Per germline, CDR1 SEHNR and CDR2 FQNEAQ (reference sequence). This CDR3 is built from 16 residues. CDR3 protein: CASTQRAEWVNTEAFF. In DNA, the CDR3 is TGTGCCAGCACCCAGAGGGCTGAATGGGTGAACACTGAAGCTTTCTTT.

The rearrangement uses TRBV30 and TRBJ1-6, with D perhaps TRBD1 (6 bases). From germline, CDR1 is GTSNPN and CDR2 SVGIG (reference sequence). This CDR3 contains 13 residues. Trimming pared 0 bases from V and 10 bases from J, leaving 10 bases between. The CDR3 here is CAWSVQGGSPLHF. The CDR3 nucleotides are TGTGCCTGGAGTGTACAGGGAGGGTCACCCCTCCACTTT.

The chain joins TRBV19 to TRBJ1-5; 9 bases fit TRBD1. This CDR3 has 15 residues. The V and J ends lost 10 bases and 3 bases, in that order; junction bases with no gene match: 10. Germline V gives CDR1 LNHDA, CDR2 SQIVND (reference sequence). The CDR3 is CATNYGTGLNQPQHF. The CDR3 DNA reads TGTGCCACCAACTACGGGACAGGGCTCAATCAGCCCCAGCATTTT.